This T cell receptor (beta chain) was identified in a study of immune evolution from preneoplasia to lung adenocarcinoma. Study at large: HLA loss of heterozygosity: roughly 6.6% AIS, about 15% MIA, roughly 35% ADC, none AAH.

The data were produced by immunoSEQ multiplex PCR, yet TCRdb's version contains in-frame clones alone and is incomplete. Of about 7,500 clones in the sample, around three quarters are singletons; the top ten hold approximately 3%. This clone was recorded a few times. The antigen is undetermined. Macro-dissection enriched premalignant or tumor cells before nucleic acid extraction. Study results and caveats: Later-stage lesions appeared to have more T cells, more diversity, less clonality. From normal lung to invasive adenocarcinoma, top clone frequencies appeared to decrease.

The CDR3 covers 16 residues. Trimming left V 4 bases short and J 0 bases short, with 16 bases between. CDR1 and CDR2 from the germline V gene are LNHDA and SQIVND (reference sequence). This chain links TRBV19 with TRBJ2-7; D gene ambiguous. Source material: FFPE invasive lung adenocarcinoma tissue. The receptor was isolated from a middle-aged person with lung adenocarcinoma. The CDR3 region has the DNA TGTGCCAGTAGTAAGGGTTATCGGCTAGGCTCCTACGAGCAGTACTTC. Translated: CASSKGYRLGSYEQYF.